This T cell receptor beta chain stems from a study of cytomegalovirus exposure and HLA in healthy donors. Study conclusions and caveats: Analyzed later, association rates of TCRs varied across HLA loci, with DRB1 most and HLA-C fewest. Cytomegalovirus-associated TCR beta chains were listed, numbering approximately 150.

On this clone: What it binds is not known.

Primers: 60 Vbeta forward and 13 Jbeta reverse. Clones were sequenced by immunoSEQ multiplex PCR, and TCRdb holds only the in-frame ones, with some missing. The repertoire has 180,000 or so clones, 75% to 80% of them found once; the top ten carry about 3.1%. Per the germline V gene, CDR1 is SGHAT and CDR2 is FQNNGV. The CDR3 is made up of 13 amino acids. Donors consisted of healthy bone marrow donors. This receptor was identified in a female donor in good health and CMV-seronegative. This chain joins TRBV11-2 and TRBJ2-5; the D is unclear. The assigned J gene may be wrong: the sequence end matches TRBJ2-7 better. Sequencing used PBMCs. CDR3 sequence: CASSPLPYYEQYF. The CDR3 DNA reads as TGTGCCAGCAGCCCCCTCCCCTACTACGAGCAGTACTTC.